This T cell receptor (beta chain) was captured in a study of vaccination effects on CD4 cells after COVID-19. This clone has just a few counts. Its antigen is as yet unknown. Germline values: CDR1 MNHEY, CDR2 SVGEGT. CDR3 size: 14 residues. Trimming took 3 bases from V and 5 from J, leaving 8 bases between them. Profiling relied on immunoSEQ multiplex PCR, and the TCRdb table lists in-frame clones only, not all of them. The sample lists fewer than 65,000 clones; 81% were seen once. Pools of viral peptides were used by the ViraFEST assay to expand antigen-specific CD4+ T cells ahead of sequencing. At the end of around eleven days of culture, CD4+ T cells were isolated.

This chain uses TRBV6-2 or TRBV6-3 with TRBJ1-6, with D unclear. The sequence derives from a human donor who received a COVID-19 vaccine. Sequences were derived from CD4+ T cells from PBMCs cultured with HCoV-229E spike peptides, sampled before COVID-19 vaccination. CDR3: CASSYLTDNSPLHF. The CDR3 coding sequence is TGTGCCAGCAGTTATCTAACCGATAATTCACCCCTCCACTTT.